Below are 9 T cell receptor beta chains sequenced from a single sample in a study of breast tumors, draining lymph nodes, adjacent tissues. Axillary draining lymph nodes of breast cancer patients supplied the node samples. A single record per CDR3 protein comes from TCRdb applying MiXCR to the multiplex PCR reads. The sample has some 120,000 distinct CDR3 sequences; about 20% are singletons. Sample: axillary lymph node tissue. All receptors come from a female donor with breast cancer. Some clones in this sample may be carry-over from other donors' samples.

This clonotype was counted ten times or more. The rearrangement uses TRBV5-1 and TRBJ2-1; 10 positions match TRBD2. The trim removed 4 bases at V and 7 bases at J, leaving 5 bases unmatched. This CDR3 has 14 amino acids. Germline CDR1 is SGHRS and CDR2 is YFSETQ. In nucleotides, the CDR3 is TGCGCCAGCAGCATCTCTAGCGGGAGAAATGAGCAGTTCTTC. Translated, it gives CASSISSGRNEQFF.

The table lists this clonotype with a count of one. This clone may be a read error of a much larger clone one base away. This chain joins TRBV12-3 or TRBV12-4 and TRBJ2-7; D perhaps matches TRBD1 (5 bases). V lost 3 bases and J lost 5, with 14 bases in between. The CDR3 has 14 residues. In DNA form, the CDR3 reads TGTGCCAGCAGTTTTCGCAGGGTTCGGGACGAGCAGTACTTC. The encoded protein is CASSFRRVRDEQYF.

With regard to this clonotype: Just one base apart from a much larger clone, this may be a read error. The conserved final phenylalanine or tryptophan is absent from the CDR3, which likely points to a read error. The gene calls are TRBV6-1 and TRBJ2-7; possible D gene TRBD1, 6 bases. Trimming removed 6 bases at V and 4 bases at J, with 19 bases between. CDR3 length: 15 residues. Germline CDR1 and CDR2: MNHNS and SASEGT. The CDR3 protein is CASRGTGTTSYEQYS. The DNA of the CDR3 is TGTGCCAGCAGGGGGACCGGGACAACTTCTTACGAGCAGTACTCC.

This clonotype was seen repeatedly, ten times or more. The V gene is TRBV5-1, the J gene TRBJ2-7; tentatively, D is TRBD1 (5 bases). The V gene's germline CDR1 is SGHRS and CDR2 YFSETQ. This CDR3 has 15 residues. With 0 bases removed from V and 0 bases from J, the gap between germline ends came to 10 bases. CDR3 bases: TGCGCCAGCAGCTTGGTTGGGGCCATCTCCTACGAGCAGTACTTC. It codes for CASSLVGAISYEQYF.

The table lists this clonotype with many counts. The chain employs TRBV2 and TRBJ2-1, with TRBD2 matching over 7 bases. There are 14 residues in the CDR3. Germline V CDR1 and CDR2: SNHLY, FYNNEI. V shed 10 bases and J 5 bases; nucleotides not matched to a gene: 11. The CDR3 DNA sequence: TGTGCCAACACCGCGACTAGCCGCGACAATGAGCAGTTCTTC. This gives the protein CANTATSRDNEQFF. The variable domain in full, with the rest retrieved from reference TRBV2 and TRBJ2-1, is EPEVTQTPSHQVTQMGQEVILRCVPISNHLYFYWYRQILGQKVEFLVSFYNNEISEKSEIFDDQFSVERPDGSNFTLKIRSTKLEDSAMYFCANTATSRDNEQFFGPGTRLTVL.

V is TRBV2 and J is TRBJ2-1; TRBD2 matches at 8 bases. V dropped 9 bases and J dropped 9; count of bases not matched to a gene: 10. Germline V gives CDR1 SNHLY, CDR2 FYNNEI. CDR3 length: 13 amino acids. The CDR3 DNA reads as TGTGCCAGTTGTCGGGGGGGCGGAACTGAGCAGTTCTTC. Amino acid sequence: CASCRGGGTEQFF.

About this clonotype itself: A much bigger clone sits one base away, suggesting this may be a read error. The chain is built from TRBV5-6 and TRBJ2-7, with 8 bases lining up with TRBD2. The CDR3 totals 14 residues. The germline V gene has CDR1 SGHDT and CDR2 YYEEEE. The CDR3 is CASGLGLVRYEQYF. CDR3 nucleotide sequence: TGTGCCAGCGGCTTGGGACTAGTAAGATACGAGCAGTACTTC.

This clonotype was found many times. CDR3 residues: CASSRRNRDSRELETQYF. CDR3 sequence (DNA): TGTGCCAGTAGCAGAAGAAACCGGGACAGTAGAGAGTTAGAGACCCAGTACTTC. V gene TRBV19 combines with J gene TRBJ2-5; 7 bases are shared with TRBD1. In germline, CDR1 is LNHDA, CDR2 SQIVND (reference sequence). The CDR3 length is 18 residues. V gave up 6 bases and J gave up 4 bases; unmatched junction bases: 20.

Comments on this clonotype: With a much larger clone just one base away, this may be a read error. V is TRBV5-1 and J is TRBJ1-2; the D gene is possibly TRBD1 (6 bases). There are 16 residues in the CDR3. Germline V gives CDR1 SGHRS, CDR2 YFSETQ. CDR3 nucleotides: TGCGCCAGCGGCTTGGGGGTAATTCCAGGGGACTATGGCTACACCTTC. It codes for CASGLGVIPGDYGYTF.